This TCR beta chain was sequenced for a study of CD4 T cells in relation to SARS-CoV-2 and coronaviruses. Study-level findings and limits: The cross-reactivity analysis covered only spike protein, not other viral proteins.

Concerning this clone itself: The antigen remains undetermined.

Profiling relied on immunoSEQ multiplex PCR, and the TCRdb table lists in-frame clones only, not all of them. In the table there are 9,500 to 13,000 clones, approximately 87% of which are singletons. The ends were cut back, 6 bases at V and 6 bases at J, with 17 bases in the middle. The CDR3 runs 14 residues. Germline V gene data show CDR1 as MDHEN and CDR2 as SYDVKM. The sequenced material came from naive CD4+ T cells from PBMCs. Regarding subset: naive CD4+ T cells isolated by negative enrichment. This receptor was obtained from an adult with COVID-19. The chain carries TRBV28 and TRBJ1-2; D gene unclear. The CDR3 is CASRGDGKIHGYTF. CDR3 coding DNA: TGTGCCAGCAGAGGCGACGGGAAAATCCATGGCTACACCTTC.